This T cell receptor beta chain originates from a study of T cell responses to AZD1222 COVID-19 vaccine (dated by TCRdb to 2020 to 2023). Some background on the complete study: Because spike-specific TCR depth and breadth did not differ between the two schedules, AZD1222 recipients who got a second dose at roughly 4 weeks were pooled with those who got a second dose at roughly 12 weeks. Trial participants were enrolled by age into subgroups of 18-55, 56-69 and 70-plus years, and 148, 28 and 57 TCR-sequenced participants, respectively, were included in these subgroups. A total of 233 trial participants underwent TCR sequencing, of whom about 210 had received two doses of AZD1222 and approximately 25 had received two doses of the MenACWY control vaccine.

CDR1 and CDR2 are read off the germline V gene as LGHNT and FRNRAP. Including the terminal cysteine and phenylalanine, the CDR3 comprises 12 residues. CDR3 DNA only is kept here, 36 bases in frame from base 1. V sheds 6 bases and J sheds 5 bases, leaving 10 bases between their ends. Worth noting for this clone: The antigen it binds to is not known. No base-level quality is on record; no much larger clone is a single base apart.

What the study reported, not specific to this receptor: Most participants were white British and females outnumbered males, and the authors suggested that clonal diversity may have been underestimated. Spike-specific TCR breadth and depth rose significantly after two AZD1222 doses compared with day 0 and with MenACWY recipients. Conclusions about previously exposed vaccinees were limited because only 5 or 6 AZD1222 recipients were SARS-CoV-2 seropositive at baseline. Nearly half of unique spike-specific TCRs reportedly recognized epitopes outside regions mutated in the B.1.351 and B.1.1.7 variants. Vaccine-associated CD4 TCRs spanned the whole spike protein, with dominant responses in regions 160-218 and 743-854. Because no day 14 peak-response samples were available, repertoires were characterized only after the peak T cell response. In the small 56-69-year group, the increase in depth fell short of significance, most likely because of low power.

The label giving this sample's time point can be read as: baseline before first vaccination. Samples from vaccinated people were obtained from the UK trials COV001 and COV002, which included a single-blind randomized controlled phase 2/3 trial of AZD1222 (ChAdOx1 nCoV-19) in healthy adults. For TCRbeta chain sequencing, PBMC samples from trial participants were taken at day 0 and at day 28 after the second dose. The CDR3 regions of human TCRbeta chains were subjected to immunosequencing. As for how the authors treated the data: Repertoire TCRs were checked for matches against a reference library of SARS-CoV-2-specific TCRs that had been generated using the MIRA antigen-specificity platform. Breadth meant the fraction of unique TCRs that were SARS-CoV-2-associated, whereas depth meant the fraction of total T cells that were SARS-CoV-2-associated. Using the MIRA data, each spike-specific TCR was mapped to the spike region that the TCR reacts to and placed in a CD4 or CD8 class. Log10-transformed breadth and depth values were compared by one-way ANOVA with Sidak's multiple comparisons tests. The table was pulled from immuneACCESS by TCRdb, which kept in-frame rearrangements only. Such tables lose some clones; where checked, under half of the loss comes from unresolved V genes, and the rest has no known cause. V, J and clone size were drawn from that table, and D and trimming were deduced from the DNA. For this sample the table gives 100,000 to 150,000 clones, of which around 90% were detected only once. Approximately 3% of the sample comes from the top ten.

Sample: peripheral blood, taken on day 0 of AZD1222 vaccination. This receptor was obtained from an adult in good health. This chain is built from TRBV12-5 and TRBJ2-5; no confident D gene assignment can be made. CDR3 reads: CASGLGRETQYF. The nucleotide sequence reads TGTGCTAGTGGCCTAGGTAGGGAGACCCAGTACTTC.